Below, 10 T cell receptor beta chains from the same sample are listed, as sequenced in a study of T-cell reconstitution after alpha-beta-depleted transplantation in children. Preparing the TCRbeta library involved the use of unique molecular identifiers. TCRdb redid the calling of the PCR reads with MiXCR, one entry per CDR3 protein. The data contain 100,000 or so distinct CDR3 sequences, 6% to 9% of them singletons. The sequences come from PBMCs, collected before TCRalphabeta/CD19-depleted stem cell transplant. These receptors all come from a boy aged 2-9 years with acute lymphoblastic leukemia, due to receive a stem cell transplant.

J is TRBJ2-3 and V is TRBV4-1; D may be TRBD1 (6 bases). The CDR3 loop spans 15 amino acids. From germline, CDR1 is MGHRA and CDR2 YSYEKL. V was shortened by 6 bases and J by 5 bases, with 18 bases between the two germline ends. For the CDR3, the DNA is TGCGCCAGCAGGAAACAGGGTTCAGGACAAGATACGCAGTATTTT. This sequence encodes CASRKQGSGQDTQYF.

At least ten counts were recorded for this clonotype. The V gene is TRBV29-1, the J gene TRBJ1-1; D unclear. V lost 4 bases and J 4 bases, leaving 7 bases between the germline ends. The CDR3 loop spans 11 amino acids. Germline loops: CDR1 SQVTM, CDR2 ANQGSEA. Here the CDR3 DNA reads TGCAGCGTTGGACTGATCACTGAAGCTTTCTTT. This codes for CSVGLITEAFF.

This clonotype has only a few counts. This sequence joins TRBV4-1 and TRBJ2-5; 7 nucleotides match TRBD1. This CDR3 has 13 residues. Germline assignment: CDR1 MGHRA and CDR2 YSYEKL. Trimming took 4 bases from V and 4 from J; bases not matched to a gene: 3. CDR3 in amino acids: CASSRNRGETQYF. CDR3 coding DNA: TGCGCCAGCAGCCGGAACAGGGGAGAGACCCAGTACTTC.

On this clonotype: A clone one base away is much larger, so this may be a read error. The chain has TRBV2 and TRBJ1-5; D not resolved. Germline values: CDR1 SNHLY, CDR2 FYNNEI. There are 19 residues in the CDR3. Trimming stripped 8 bases from V and 0 bases from J, with 26 bases between. CDR3 DNA sequence: TGTGCCAGCTGTTTTGACGGGCAAGTCCCTCTCTATAGCAATCAGCCCCAGCATTTT. This translates into CASCFDGQVPLYSNQPQHF.

In its sample, this clonotype was seen many times. The chain recombines TRBV20-1 with TRBJ1-1; no clear D gene. The CDR3 sequence is 15 residues long. CDR1 and CDR2 (germline): DFQATT, SNEGSKA (reference sequence). V lost 5 bases and J lost 1, with 17 bases in between. Written as DNA, the CDR3 is TGCAGTGCTCCCCTCCCTCACGCCGGGAACACTGAAGCTTTCTTT. Its translation: CSAPLPHAGNTEAFF.

This chain connects TRBV28 to TRBJ2-2, with TRBD2 as a possible D gene (6 bases). This CDR3 contains 17 residues. Germline V CDR1 and CDR2: MDHEN, SYDVKM. V gave up 5 bases and J gave up 0 bases, with 16 bases separating them. The CDR3 region has the DNA TGTGCCAGCAGTAATGGGCGACTAGGACCGAACACCGGGGAGCTGTTTTTT. Protein sequence: CASSNGRLGPNTGELFF.

This clonotype was seen just once. This sequence joins TRBV3-1 and TRBJ2-3; perhaps TRBD2 as D (5 bases). Looked up from germline, CDR1 is LGHDT and CDR2 is YNNKEL (reference sequence). The length of the CDR3 is 15 residues. The germline V and J ends were trimmed by 10 bases and 6 bases, with 23 bases remaining between them. CDR3 region: CATCQEDSTGDTQYF. In DNA, the CDR3 is TGTGCCACCTGCCAAGAGGACTCGACGGGGGATACGCAGTATTTT.

This clonotype showed up many times. The chain uses TRBV20-1 and TRBJ2-4, with TRBD2 matching over 11 bases. V gave up 5 bases and J gave up 3 bases; unmatched junction bases: 0. Germline CDR1 is DFQATT and CDR2 is SNEGSKA (reference sequence). This CDR3 is built from 13 residues. The CDR3 DNA reads as TGCAGTGCTGGACTAGCGGGCAAAAACATTCAGTACTTC. This sequence encodes CSAGLAGKNIQYF.

This clonotype was counted many times. The V gene is TRBV24-1, the J gene TRBJ1-1; D is uncertain. Looked up from germline, CDR1 is KGHDR and CDR2 is SFDVKD. The V and J ends lost 4 bases and 6 bases respectively, with 11 bases between them. This CDR3 is 13 amino acids long. The CDR3: CATSDPRAAEAFF. For the CDR3, the DNA is TGTGCCACCAGTGACCCCAGAGCGGCTGAAGCTTTCTTT.

This clonotype was counted many times. The genes are TRBV5-8 and TRBJ1-4; a possible D gene is TRBD1 (5 bases). Per germline, CDR1 SGHTS and CDR2 YDEGEE. The CDR3 loop spans 14 amino acids. The ends were cut back, 2 bases at V and 7 bases at J, with 12 bases in the middle. This chain's CDR3 is CASSLRDVGEKLFF. DNA for the CDR3: TGTGCCAGCAGCTTAAGGGACGTGGGTGAAAAACTGTTTTTT.